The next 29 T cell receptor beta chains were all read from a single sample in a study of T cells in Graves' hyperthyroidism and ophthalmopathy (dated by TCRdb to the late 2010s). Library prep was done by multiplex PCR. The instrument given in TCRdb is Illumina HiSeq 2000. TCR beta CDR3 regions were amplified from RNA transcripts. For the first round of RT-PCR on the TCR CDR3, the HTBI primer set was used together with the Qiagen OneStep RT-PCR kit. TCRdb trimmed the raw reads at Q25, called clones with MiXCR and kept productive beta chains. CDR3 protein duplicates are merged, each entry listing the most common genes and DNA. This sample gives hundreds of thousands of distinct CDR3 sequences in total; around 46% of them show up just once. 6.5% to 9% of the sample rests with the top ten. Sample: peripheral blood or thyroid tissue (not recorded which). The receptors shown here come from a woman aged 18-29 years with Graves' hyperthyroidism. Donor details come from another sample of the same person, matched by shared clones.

The DNA for the CDR3 is TGTGCCACCAGCAGTGGGACACGAGGGCAGCCCCAGCATTTT. Protein sequence: CATSSGTRGQPQHF. The gene calls are TRBV15 and TRBJ1-5, with D possibly TRBD1 on 6 matching bases. This CDR3 region has 14 residues. V was cut by 3 bases and J by 7 bases, with 13 bases left in between. Per germline, CDR1 LNHNV and CDR2 YYDKDF (reference sequence). Full variable domain (remainder filled in from reference TRBV15 and TRBJ1-5): DAMVIQNPRYQVTQFGKPVTLSCSQTLNHNVMYWYQQKSSQAPKLLFHYYDKDFNNEADTPDNFQSRRPNTSFCFLDIRSPGLGDTAMYLCATSSGTRGQPQHFGDGTRLSIL.

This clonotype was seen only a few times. CDR3 amino acids: CASSQTGQPNQPQHF. In DNA, the CDR3 is TGCGCCAGCAGCCAGACTGGCCAGCCCAATCAGCCCCAGCATTTT. V is TRBV4-1 and J is TRBJ1-5; D gene ambiguous. The length of the CDR3 is 15 residues. V was cut by 3 bases and J by 3 bases, with 12 bases left in between. Germline loops: CDR1 MGHRA, CDR2 YSYEKL.

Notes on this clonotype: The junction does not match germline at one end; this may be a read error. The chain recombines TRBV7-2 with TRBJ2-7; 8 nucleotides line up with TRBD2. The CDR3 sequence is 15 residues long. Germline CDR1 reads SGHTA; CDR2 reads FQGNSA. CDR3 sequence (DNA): TGTGCCAGCAGCTTATCGTCGGGAGGGCCCGACGAGCTGTACTTC. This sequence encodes CASSLSSGGPDELYF.

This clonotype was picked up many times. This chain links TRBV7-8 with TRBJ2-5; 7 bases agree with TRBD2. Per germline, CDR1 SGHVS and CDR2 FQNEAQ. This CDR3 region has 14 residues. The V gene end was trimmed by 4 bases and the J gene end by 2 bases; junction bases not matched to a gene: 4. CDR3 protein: CASSWTGGQETQYF. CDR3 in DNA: TGTGCCAGCAGCTGGACGGGGGGACAAGAGACCCAGTACTTC.

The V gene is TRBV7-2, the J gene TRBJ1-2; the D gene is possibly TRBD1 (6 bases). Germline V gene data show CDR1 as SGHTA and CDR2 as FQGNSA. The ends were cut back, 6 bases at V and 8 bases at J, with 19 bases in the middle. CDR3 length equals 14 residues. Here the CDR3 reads CASSPEGGSRGYTF. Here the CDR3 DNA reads TGTGCCAGCAGTCCCGAGGGGGGTTCTAGGGGCTACACCTTC.

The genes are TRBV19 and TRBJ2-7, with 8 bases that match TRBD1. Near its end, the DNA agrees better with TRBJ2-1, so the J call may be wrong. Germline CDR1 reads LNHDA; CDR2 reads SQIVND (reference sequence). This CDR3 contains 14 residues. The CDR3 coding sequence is TGTGCCAGTCGACGGACAGGGCCCTACAATGAGCAGTTCTTC. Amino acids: CASRRTGPYNEQFF.

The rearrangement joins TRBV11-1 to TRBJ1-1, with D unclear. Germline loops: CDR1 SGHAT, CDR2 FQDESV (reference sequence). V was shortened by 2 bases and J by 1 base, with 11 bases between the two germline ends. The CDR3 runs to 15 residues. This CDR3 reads CASSLTGFRNTEAFF. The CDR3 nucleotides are TGTGCCAGCAGCTTAACGGGATTTAGGAACACTGAAGCTTTCTTT.

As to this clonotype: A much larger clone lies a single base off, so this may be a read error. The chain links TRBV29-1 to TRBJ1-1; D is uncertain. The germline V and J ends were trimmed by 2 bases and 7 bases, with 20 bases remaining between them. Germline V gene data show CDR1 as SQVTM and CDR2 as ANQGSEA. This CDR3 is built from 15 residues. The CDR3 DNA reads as TGCAGCGTTGAAAGGGCGGACTTTCCCTCCGGTGAAGCTTTCTTT. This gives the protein CSVERADFPSGEAFF.

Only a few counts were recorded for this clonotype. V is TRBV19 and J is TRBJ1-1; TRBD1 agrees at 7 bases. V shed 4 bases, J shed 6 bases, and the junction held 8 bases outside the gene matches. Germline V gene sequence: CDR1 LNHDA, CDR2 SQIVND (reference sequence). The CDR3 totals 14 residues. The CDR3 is CASSTHRGRAEAFF. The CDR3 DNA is TGTGCCAGTAGTACTCACAGGGGTCGGGCTGAAGCTTTCTTT.

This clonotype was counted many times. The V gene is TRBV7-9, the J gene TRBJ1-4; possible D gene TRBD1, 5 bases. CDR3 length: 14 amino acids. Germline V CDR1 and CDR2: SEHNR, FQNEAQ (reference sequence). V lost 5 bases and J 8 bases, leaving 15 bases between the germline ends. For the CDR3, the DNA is TGTGCCAGCAGCGCCCAGGGTTATAGGGAAAAACTGTTTTTT. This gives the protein CASSAQGYREKLFF.

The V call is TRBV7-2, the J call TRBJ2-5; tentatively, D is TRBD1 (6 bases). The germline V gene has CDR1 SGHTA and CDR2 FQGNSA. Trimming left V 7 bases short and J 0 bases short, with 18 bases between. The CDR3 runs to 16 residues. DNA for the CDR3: TGTGCCAGCACCCCCCGGGGTCAGGGGTACCAAGAGACCCAGTACTTC. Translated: CASTPRGQGYQETQYF.

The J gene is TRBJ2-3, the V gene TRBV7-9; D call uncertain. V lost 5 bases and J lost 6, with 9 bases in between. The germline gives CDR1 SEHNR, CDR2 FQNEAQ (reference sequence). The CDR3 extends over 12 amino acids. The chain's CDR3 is CASSLITDTQYF. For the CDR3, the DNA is TGTGCCAGCAGCCTCATTACCGATACGCAGTATTTT.

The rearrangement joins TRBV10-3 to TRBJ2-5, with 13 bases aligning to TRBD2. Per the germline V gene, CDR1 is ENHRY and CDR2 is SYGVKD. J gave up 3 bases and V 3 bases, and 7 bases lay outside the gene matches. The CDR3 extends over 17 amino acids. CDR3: CAISDPPGLAGKETQYF. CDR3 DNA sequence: TGTGCCATCAGTGACCCCCCGGGACTAGCGGGAAAAGAGACCCAGTACTTC.

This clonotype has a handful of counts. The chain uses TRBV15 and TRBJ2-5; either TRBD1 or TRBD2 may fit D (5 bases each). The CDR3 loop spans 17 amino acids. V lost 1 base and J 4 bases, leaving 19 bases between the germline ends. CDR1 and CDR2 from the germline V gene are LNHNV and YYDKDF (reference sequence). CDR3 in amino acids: CATSRGGDRGYGETQYF. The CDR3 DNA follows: TGTGCCACCAGCAGAGGGGGCGACAGAGGGTACGGAGAGACCCAGTACTTC.

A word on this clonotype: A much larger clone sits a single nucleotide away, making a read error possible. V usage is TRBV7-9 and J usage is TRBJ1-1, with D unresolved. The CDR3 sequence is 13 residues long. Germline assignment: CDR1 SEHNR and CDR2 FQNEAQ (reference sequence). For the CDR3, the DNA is TGTGTCAGCAGCTTTACCCCGAACACTGAAGCTTTCTTT. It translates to CVSSFTPNTEAFF.

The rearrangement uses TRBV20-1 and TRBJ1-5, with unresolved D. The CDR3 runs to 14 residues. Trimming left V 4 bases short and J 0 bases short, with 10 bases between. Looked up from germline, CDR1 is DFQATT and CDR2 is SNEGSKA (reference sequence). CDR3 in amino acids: CSATDYLSNQPQHF. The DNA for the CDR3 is TGCAGTGCTACAGATTACCTTAGCAATCAGCCCCAGCATTTT.

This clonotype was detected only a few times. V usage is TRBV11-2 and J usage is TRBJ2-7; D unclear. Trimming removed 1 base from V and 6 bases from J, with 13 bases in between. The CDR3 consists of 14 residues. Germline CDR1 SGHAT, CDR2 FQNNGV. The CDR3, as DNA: TGTGCCAGCAGCTTAGGGCGGTCCGGATCCGAGCAGTACTTC. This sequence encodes CASSLGRSGSEQYF. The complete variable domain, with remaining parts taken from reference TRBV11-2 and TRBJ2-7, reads EAGVAQSPRYKIIEKRQSVAFWCNPISGHATLYWYQQILGQGPKLLIQFQNNGVVDDSQLPKDRFSAERLKGVDSTLKIQPAKLEDSAVYLCASSLGRSGSEQYFGPGTRLTVT.

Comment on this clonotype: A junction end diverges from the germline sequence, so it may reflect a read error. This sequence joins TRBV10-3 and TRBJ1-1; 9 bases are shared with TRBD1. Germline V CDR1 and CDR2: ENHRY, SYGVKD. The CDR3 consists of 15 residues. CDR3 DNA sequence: TGTGCCAGCAGTGACGCCGGGACAGGGTACACTGAAGCTTTCTTT. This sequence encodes CASSDAGTGYTEAFF.

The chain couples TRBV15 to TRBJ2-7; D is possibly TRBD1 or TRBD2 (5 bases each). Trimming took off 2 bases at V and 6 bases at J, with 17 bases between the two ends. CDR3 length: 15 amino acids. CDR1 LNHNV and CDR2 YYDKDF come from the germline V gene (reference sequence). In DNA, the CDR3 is TGTGCCACCAGCAGACCAGGCCAAGGGGCGGGCGAGCAGTACTTC. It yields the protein CATSRPGQGAGEQYF.

CDR3 sequence: CASSLAQGYTF. CDR3 nucleotides: TGTGCCAGCAGCTTAGCACAGGGCTACACCTTC. V is TRBV7-2 and J is TRBJ1-2; no reliable D call. CDR3 size: 11 residues. The germline CDR1 and CDR2 sequences are SGHTA and FQGNSA. V gave up 0 bases and J gave up 8 bases, with 4 bases separating them.

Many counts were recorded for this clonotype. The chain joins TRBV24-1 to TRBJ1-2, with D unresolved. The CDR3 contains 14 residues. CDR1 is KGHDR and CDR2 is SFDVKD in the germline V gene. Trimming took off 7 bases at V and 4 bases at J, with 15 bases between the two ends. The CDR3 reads CATSAEHLGYGYTF. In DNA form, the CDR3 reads TGTGCCACCAGCGCGGAGCACCTAGGCTATGGCTACACCTTC.

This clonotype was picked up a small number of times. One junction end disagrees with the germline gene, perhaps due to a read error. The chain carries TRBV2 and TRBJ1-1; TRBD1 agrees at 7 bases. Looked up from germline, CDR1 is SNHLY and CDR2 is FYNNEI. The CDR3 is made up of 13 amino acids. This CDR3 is CAGSRDSNTEAFF. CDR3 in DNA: TGTGCCGGCAGTCGGGACAGTAACACTGAAGCTTTCTTT.

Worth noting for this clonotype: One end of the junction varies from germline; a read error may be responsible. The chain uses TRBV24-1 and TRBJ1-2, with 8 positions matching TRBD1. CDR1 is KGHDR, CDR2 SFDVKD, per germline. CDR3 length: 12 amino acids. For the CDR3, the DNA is TGTGCCAGCAGTTTTGGGACAGGTGGCTACACCTTC. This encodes CASSFGTGGYTF.

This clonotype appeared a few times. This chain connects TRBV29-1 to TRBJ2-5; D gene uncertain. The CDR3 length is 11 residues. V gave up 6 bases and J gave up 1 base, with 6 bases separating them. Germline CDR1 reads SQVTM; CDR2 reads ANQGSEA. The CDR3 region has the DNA TGCAGCGTATGGGGCCAAGAGACCCAGTACTTC. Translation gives CSVWGQETQYF.

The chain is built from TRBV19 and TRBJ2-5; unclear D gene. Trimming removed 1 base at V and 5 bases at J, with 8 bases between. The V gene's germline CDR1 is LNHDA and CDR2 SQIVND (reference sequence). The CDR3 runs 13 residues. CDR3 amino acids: CASSIVMGETQYF. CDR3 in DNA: TGTGCCAGTAGTATAGTTATGGGGGAGACCCAGTACTTC.

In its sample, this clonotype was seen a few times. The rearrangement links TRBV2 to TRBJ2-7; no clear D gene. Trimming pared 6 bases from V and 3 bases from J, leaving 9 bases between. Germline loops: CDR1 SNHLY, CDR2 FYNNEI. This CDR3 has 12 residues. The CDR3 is CASRSGHYEQYF. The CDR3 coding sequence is TGTGCCAGCAGGTCTGGCCACTACGAGCAGTACTTC. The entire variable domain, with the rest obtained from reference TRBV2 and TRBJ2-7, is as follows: EPEVTQTPSHQVTQMGQEVILRCVPISNHLYFYWYRQILGQKVEFLVSFYNNEISEKSEIFDDQFSVERPDGSNFTLKIRSTKLEDSAMYFCASRSGHYEQYFGPGTRLTVT.

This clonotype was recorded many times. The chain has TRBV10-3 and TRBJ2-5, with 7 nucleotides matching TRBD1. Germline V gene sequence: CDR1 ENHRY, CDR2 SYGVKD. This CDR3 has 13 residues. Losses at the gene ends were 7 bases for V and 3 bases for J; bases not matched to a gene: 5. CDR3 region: CAITNDREETQYF. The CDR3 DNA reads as TGTGCCATCACCAACGACAGGGAAGAGACCCAGTACTTC.

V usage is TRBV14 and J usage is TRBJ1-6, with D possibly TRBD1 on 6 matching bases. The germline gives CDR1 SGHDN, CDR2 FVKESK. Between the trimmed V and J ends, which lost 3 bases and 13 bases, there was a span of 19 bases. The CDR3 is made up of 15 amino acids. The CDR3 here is CASSQQQGSSYPLHF. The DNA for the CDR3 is TGTGCCAGCAGCCAGCAACAGGGAAGCAGCTACCCCCTCCACTTT. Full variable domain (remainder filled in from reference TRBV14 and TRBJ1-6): EAGVTQFPSHSVIEKGQTVTLRCDPISGHDNLYWYRRVMGKEIKFLLHFVKESKQDESGMPNNRFLAERTGGTYSTLKVQPAELEDSGVYFCASSQQQGSSYPLHFGNGTRLTVT.

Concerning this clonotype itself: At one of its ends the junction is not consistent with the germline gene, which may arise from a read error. The DNA of the CDR3 is TGTGTCAGCAGTGACAGCTTCACGGACCCTCGGGTAGCCTATGGCTACACCTTC. Its protein is CVSSDSFTDPRVAYGYTF. V and J are TRBV2 and TRBJ1-2, with D tentatively TRBD1 (5 bases). There are 18 residues in the CDR3. Per the germline V gene, CDR1 is SNHLY and CDR2 is FYNNEI.